The 26 T cell receptor beta chains below were found in one sample sequenced in a study of human T cells and chemical hapten exposure. Time point in this sample: healthy volunteer bleed at 6 weeks. Unfractionated whole blood yielded the extracted total RNA. In TCRdb, the RACE reads were re-called with MiXCR into one record per CDR3 protein. The table shows 55,000 to 75,000 distinct CDR3 sequences, with 6% to 7% occurring only once. The sequenced material came from whole blood. Every receptor here comes from a female donor in good health. Some clones in this sample may be carry-over from other donors' samples.

V gene TRBV15 combines with J gene TRBJ2-1, with D unresolved. V lost 0 bases, J lost 10 bases, and 4 bases lay in between. Per germline, CDR1 LNHNV and CDR2 YYDKDF (reference sequence). This CDR3 has 11 residues. The CDR3 coding sequence is TGTGCCACCAGCAGAGAACGGGAGCAGTTCTTC. Protein sequence: CATSREREQFF.

There are many counts of this clonotype. V and J are TRBV28 and TRBJ1-5, with a tentative D call TRBD1 (6 bases). CDR1 and CDR2 from the germline V gene are MDHEN and SYDVKM. The CDR3 has 14 residues. Trimming shortened V by 3 bases and J by 2 bases, and 8 bases separated the two germline ends. CDR3 in amino acids: CASSLAGGNQPQHF. CDR3 sequence (DNA): TGTGCCAGCAGTTTGGCAGGGGGCAATCAGCCCCAGCATTTT.

This clonotype was observed at least ten times. This rearrangement joins TRBV12-3 or TRBV12-4 to TRBJ1-1; D ambiguous. The V and J ends lost 2 bases and 5 bases respectively, with 12 bases between them. This CDR3 has 14 amino acids. Written as DNA, the CDR3 is TGTGCCAGCAGTTTAAATGTGGAAGGAACTGAAGCTTTCTTT. Its translation is CASSLNVEGTEAFF.

This clonotype occurred many times. The V and J genes are TRBV10-1 and TRBJ2-3; D is perhaps TRBD1 (5 bases). This CDR3 is 16 amino acids long. V was clipped by 5 bases and J by 3 bases, with 18 bases between them. Germline V gene data show CDR1 as WNHNN and CDR2 as SYGVQD (reference sequence). The CDR3 spells CASSPTQGYVTDTQYF. The CDR3 coding sequence is TGCGCCAGCAGTCCTACCCAGGGATACGTGACAGATACGCAGTATTTT.

This clonotype was picked up a small number of times. The J gene is TRBJ2-1, the V gene TRBV20-1; 16 nucleotides line up with TRBD2. With V trimmed by 7 bases and J by 7 bases, 10 bases remained unmatched. CDR3 length equals 16 residues. Germline V lookup: CDR1 DFQATT, CDR2 SNEGSKA (reference sequence). The CDR3 reads CSGSGTSGRAPNEQFF. CDR3 in DNA: TGCAGTGGGTCCGGGACTAGCGGGAGGGCCCCAAATGAGCAGTTCTTC.

This clonotype was picked up many times. The rearrangement uses TRBV20-1 and TRBJ1-1; D gene unclear. V lost 0 bases and J lost 10, with 15 bases in between. Germline V lookup: CDR1 DFQATT, CDR2 SNEGSKA (reference sequence). There are 13 residues in the CDR3. The CDR3 region is CSAREPGGPGAFF. In DNA, the CDR3 is TGCAGTGCTAGAGAGCCCGGTGGGCCGGGAGCTTTCTTT.

The table lists this clonotype with many counts. The chain couples TRBV4-3 to TRBJ2-7, with a possible D match to TRBD2 (7 bases). Germline lookup yields CDR1 LGHNA and CDR2 YSLEER. This CDR3 is built from 15 residues. V was clipped by 2 bases and J by 5 bases, with 16 bases between them. CDR3 sequence (DNA): TGCGCCAGCAGCCAAAGGGGGGGCCCCCGGGACGAGCAGTACTTC. Protein: CASSQRGGPRDEQYF.

The chain uses TRBV19 and TRBJ1-2; no firm D call. Germline lookup yields CDR1 LNHDA and CDR2 SQIVND (reference sequence). The CDR3 contains 15 residues. V shed 5 bases and J shed 7 bases, with 20 bases lying between them. CDR3 in amino acids: CASSVLQWSLGGYTF. CDR3 coding DNA: TGTGCCAGTAGTGTACTACAGTGGAGCTTAGGTGGCTACACCTTC. Using reference TRBV19 and TRBJ1-2 for the parts outside the CDR3, the full variable domain is DGGITQSPKYLFRKEGQNVTLSCEQNLNHDAMYWYRQDPGQGLRLIYYSQIVNDFQKGDIAEGYSVSREKKESFPLTVTSAQKNPTAFYLCASSVLQWSLGGYTFGSGTRLTVV.

This clonotype occurred a few times. The V and J genes are TRBV20-1 and TRBJ2-7, with D unresolved. The CDR3 loop spans 11 amino acids. Germline CDR1 is DFQATT and CDR2 is SNEGSKA (reference sequence). V dropped 1 base and J dropped 5 bases, with 6 bases sitting between them. DNA of the CDR3: TGCAGTGCTAGAGCGTCCGACGAGCAGTACTTC. As protein: CSARASDEQYF.

A note on this clonotype: A read error may explain this, as a much larger clone is one base away. The chain combines TRBV2 with TRBJ1-5, with D perhaps TRBD1 (6 bases). Per germline, CDR1 SNHLY and CDR2 FYNNEI. The CDR3 has 13 residues. The CDR3 region is CASKGDSNQLQHF. The CDR3 coding sequence is TGTGCCAGCAAGGGGGATAGCAATCAGCTCCAGCATTTT.

This clonotype was seen only a few times. This chain joins TRBV7-9 and TRBJ1-6, with 10 bases matching TRBD1. V trimming: 3 bases; J trimming: 9 bases; junction bases outside the gene matches: 11. The length of the CDR3 is 17 residues. The germline V gene encodes CDR1 SEHNR and CDR2 FQNEAQ (reference sequence). The CDR3 DNA is TGTGCCAGCAGCTTCTCCGGGACAGGGGAGCGTGGTTCACCCCTCCACTTT. Its protein is CASSFSGTGERGSPLHF.

This clonotype occurred many times. This chain uses TRBV29-1 with TRBJ1-2; 7 bases match TRBD1. This CDR3 has 12 amino acids. V lost 8 bases, J lost 8 bases, and 11 bases stayed unmatched. From germline, CDR1 is SQVTM and CDR2 ANQGSEA. CDR3 coding DNA: TGCAGCTCCGCGACAGGGTCCCAAGGCTACACCTTC. Translation: CSSATGSQGYTF.

This rearrangement joins TRBV20-1 to TRBJ2-1; 11 bases align to TRBD2. The germline gives CDR1 DFQATT, CDR2 SNEGSKA (reference sequence). After removal of 5 bases from V and 9 bases from J, the junction contained 9 bases not matched to a gene. The CDR3 runs to 14 residues. DNA for the CDR3: TGCAGTGCTTCGACTAGCGGGATTTTCGGTGAGCAGTTCTTC. It specifies CSASTSGIFGEQFF.

This clonotype was detected only a few times. V usage is TRBV9 and J usage is TRBJ1-4; D might be TRBD1 (5 bases). The CDR3 consists of 16 residues. Germline lookup yields CDR1 SGDLS and CDR2 YYNGEE. V lost 5 bases, J lost 0 bases, and 14 bases lay in between. CDR3 coding DNA: TGTGCCAGCAGTCTCGATGGGGGGGCAACTAATGAAAAACTGTTTTTT. Translating gives CASSLDGGATNEKLFF.

This sequence joins TRBV24-1 and TRBJ2-1; TRBD2 matches 9 bases. Germline CDR1 is KGHDR and CDR2 is SFDVKD. The V and J ends lost 4 bases and 8 bases, in that order; junction bases with no gene match: 8. This CDR3 is built from 15 residues. The CDR3 here is CATSDVGAGGYEQFF. The CDR3 bases are TGTGCCACCAGTGACGTGGGAGCGGGAGGTTATGAGCAGTTCTTC.

In its sample, this clonotype was seen many times. The chain recombines TRBV28 with TRBJ2-5; TRBD2 matches 7 bases. In germline, CDR1 is MDHEN, CDR2 SYDVKM. The length of the CDR3 is 15 residues. V lost 3 bases, J lost 1 base, and 5 bases stayed unmatched. The DNA of the CDR3 is TGTGCCAGCAGTTTGGCGGGAGCCACCCAAGAGACCCAGTACTTC. Protein sequence: CASSLAGATQETQYF.

The chain carries TRBV10-3 and TRBJ1-5; 8 bases line up with TRBD1. The last part of the DNA fits TRBJ2-3 better; the J call may be wrong. Germline V gives CDR1 ENHRY, CDR2 SYGVKD. CDR3 size: 14 residues. CDR3 bases: TGTGCCATCAGGGGGACAGGCACGAATCAGCCCCAGTATTTT. Its translation is CAIRGTGTNQPQYF.

This clonotype appeared many times. This sequence joins TRBV18 and TRBJ1-2, with no clear D. Trimming left V 2 bases short and J 3 bases short, with 13 bases between. The CDR3 contains 15 residues. Per germline, CDR1 KGHSH and CDR2 LQKENI. The CDR3: CASSPSSQNYYGYTF. DNA for the CDR3: TGTGCCAGCTCACCATCTTCACAGAATTACTATGGCTACACCTTC.

This clonotype was detected many times. This chain joins TRBV20-1 and TRBJ2-7; TRBD2 aligns across 7 bases. CDR1 DFQATT and CDR2 SNEGSKA come from the germline V gene (reference sequence). The CDR3 extends over 12 amino acids. The ends lost 6 bases at V and 2 bases at J; junction bases unmatched: 4. The CDR3 region has the DNA TGCAGTGCCGGGGGAGGGGCCTACGAGCAGTACTTC. Amino acids: CSAGGGAYEQYF.

The chain recombines TRBV7-9 with TRBJ2-3; TRBD2 matches at 9 bases. Germline V gives CDR1 SEHNR, CDR2 FQNEAQ (reference sequence). This CDR3 has 14 residues. The J segment lost 4 bases and the V segment lost 11 bases, leaving 10 bases of the junction unmatched. The CDR3 DNA is TGTGCCTCAAAGGTGGTAGCGGGAGCAGATACGCAGTATTTT. This codes for CASKVVAGADTQYF.

This clonotype was seen ten or more times. The chain uses TRBV20-1 and TRBJ2-1, with 10 bases matching TRBD2. Germline V gene lookup returns CDR1 DFQATT and CDR2 SNEGSKA (reference sequence). Trimming took 4 bases from V and 7 from J; bases not matched to a gene: 7. The CDR3 has 14 residues. CDR3 residues: CSATLAGAVNEQFF. CDR3 nucleotides: TGCAGTGCTACTCTAGCGGGAGCTGTAAATGAGCAGTTCTTC.

This clonotype was detected a few times. The genes are TRBV5-1 and TRBJ2-1; D assignment may be TRBD1 or TRBD2 (5 bases each). Germline lookup yields CDR1 SGHRS and CDR2 YFSETQ. The CDR3 covers 15 residues. The V end was cut by 0 bases, the J end by 12 bases, with 19 bases between. The CDR3 protein is CASSLEIGLPGAQFF. DNA of the CDR3: TGCGCCAGCAGCTTGGAAATCGGACTCCCCGGGGCGCAGTTCTTC.

This clonotype has at least ten counts. The rearrangement links TRBV20-1 to TRBJ2-2, with D maybe TRBD1 (5 bases). Deletions cut 0 bases from V and 7 bases from J, with 12 bases between. The germline V gene encodes CDR1 DFQATT and CDR2 SNEGSKA (reference sequence). The CDR3 totals 14 residues. CDR3 sequence: CSARDLHRNGELFF. The CDR3 DNA reads as TGCAGTGCTAGAGATTTACACAGGAACGGGGAGCTGTTTTTT.

The table lists this clonotype with many counts. The chain is built from TRBV20-1 and TRBJ2-1; 9 nucleotides line up with TRBD2. Germline CDR1 DFQATT, CDR2 SNEGSKA (reference sequence). V dropped 3 bases and J dropped 0; count of bases not matched to a gene: 0. CDR3 length: 14 residues. The CDR3 sequence: CSASSGSSYNEQFF. As DNA, the CDR3 is TGCAGTGCTAGTAGCGGGAGCTCCTACAATGAGCAGTTCTTC.

This clonotype was picked up many times. The J gene is TRBJ2-1, the V gene TRBV29-1; D uncertain. Looked up from germline, CDR1 is SQVTM and CDR2 is ANQGSEA. Trimming took 1 base from V and 6 from J, leaving 7 bases between them. This CDR3 spans 12 amino acids. This CDR3 is CSVEGQPNEQFF. Written as DNA, the CDR3 is TGCAGCGTTGAAGGGCAGCCCAATGAGCAGTTCTTC.

This clonotype was seen many times. The rearrangement joins TRBV29-1 to TRBJ2-7; D is undetermined. The germline CDR1 and CDR2 sequences are SQVTM and ANQGSEA. The CDR3 spans 14 residues. Trimming cost V 0 bases and J 0 bases, with 9 bases left between them. The CDR3 is CSVEDHTVSYEQYF. The CDR3 coding sequence is TGCAGCGTTGAAGATCATACGGTCTCCTACGAGCAGTACTTC.